This T cell receptor (beta chain) comes out of a study of CD8 T cells in ankylosing spondylitis. One entry per CDR3 protein, called by TCRdb with MiXCR from the 5' RACE reads. The table includes 200,000 to 250,000 distinct CDR3 sequences, around 32% detected once. The CDR3 is 18 residues long. Trimming cost V 3 bases and J 0 bases, with 23 bases left between them. Germline V lookup: CDR1 DFQATT, CDR2 SNEGSKA (reference sequence). Findings of the study overall: Significant enrichment of disease-linked clones was reportedly seen in matched ankylosing spondylitis synovial fluid.

Regarding this clonotype: Antigen specificity is unknown.

This TCR was recovered from a male donor with ankylosing spondylitis or in good health (not recorded which). The chain links TRBV20-1 to TRBJ2-5; D is perhaps TRBD2 (7 bases). Sequences were obtained from blood, either unsorted or a sorted T cell fraction (not recorded which). The DNA of the CDR3 is TGCAGTGCTAGTTTTAAGGGTGGCGGGGGCCGGTACCAAGAGACCCAGTACTTC. Translation gives CSASFKGGGGRYQETQYF.